Listed below are T cell receptor beta chains from one sample, sequenced in a study of CD8+ T cells in alopecia areata. Clones were sequenced by immunoSEQ multiplex PCR, and TCRdb holds only the in-frame ones, with some missing. The sample consists of about 210,000 clones, 66% of them appearing once. Sequencing used CD4+ T cells sorted from blood, obtained at roughly week 45, from a patient treated with tofacitinib. Source of these receptors: a human donor with alopecia areata. CDR3s include the opening cysteine and the closing phenylalanine or tryptophan. D genes are given only for firm matches. Not every row has a clone size; where given, it reads once, few, many or a size class.

abundance	d_gene	v_gene	j_gene	CDR3aa	CDR3nt
-	-	TRBV29-1	TRBJ1-1	CSVEVGTVTEAFF	TGCAGCGTTGAAGTGGGAACAGTCACTGAAGCTTTCTTT
few	TRBD1	TRBV5-1	TRBJ1-2	CASSSGTVYGYTF	TGCGCCAGCAGCTCGGGGACAGTCTATGGCTACACCTTC
-	-	TRBV29-1	TRBJ2-4	CSVAGQDIQYF	TGCAGCGTTGCAGGCCAGGACATTCAGTACTTC
-	TRBD2	TRBV5-4	TRBJ2-2	CASSWVQRGGQKGNTGELFF	TGTGCCAGCAGCTGGGTCCAGCGGGGGGGCCAGAAGGGGAACACCGGGGAGCTGTTTTTT
-	TRBD1	TRBV30	TRBJ2-1	CAWSVRTGWDEQFF	TGTGCCTGGAGTGTACGGACAGGGTGGGATGAGCAGTTCTTC
few	TRBD1	TRBV29-1	TRBJ1-5	CSVGGTENQPQHF	TGCAGCGTCGGCGGGACAGAGAATCAGCCCCAGCATTTT
once	TRBD2	TRBV11-3	TRBJ2-7	CASSSYQTSGVYEQYF	TGTGCCAGCAGCTCGTATCAGACTAGCGGGGTGTACGAGCAGTACTTC
-	-	TRBV15	TRBJ1-5	CATSALAGGNQPQHF	TGTGCCACCAGCGCCCTAGCGGGGGGGAATCAGCCCCAGCATTTT
-	TRBD1	TRBV15	TRBJ2-3	CATSDNRDSLSTDTQYF	TGTGCCACCAGCGACAACCGGGACAGTCTTAGCACAGATACGCAGTATTTT
-	TRBD1	TRBV29-1	TRBJ2-5	CSGRQGKGETQYF	TGCAGCGGTCGACAGGGGAAGGGGGAGACCCAGTACTTC
-	TRBD1	TRBV11-2	TRBJ2-7	CASRSLQGAYEQYF	TGTGCCAGCAGGAGTTTGCAGGGGGCGTACGAGCAGTACTTC
-	TRBD1	TRBV29-1	TRBJ1-1	CSGRTGTANTEAFF	TGCAGCGGACGGACCGGGACAGCGAACACTGAAGCTTTCTTT
-	TRBD1	TRBV9	TRBJ1-1	CASSFQGEGTEAFF	TGTGCCAGCAGCTTTCAGGGGGAGGGGACTGAAGCTTTCTTT
-	TRBD2	TRBV11-3	TRBJ2-4	CASSLVGLAGAHIQYF	TGTGCCAGCAGCTTAGTCGGACTAGCGGGGGCCCACATTCAGTACTTC
-	-	TRBV6-1	TRBJ2-7	CASSVRAEREQYF	TGTGCCAGCAGTGTAAGGGCCGAGCGCGAGCAGTACTTC
few	TRBD1	TRBV19	TRBJ1-2	CASQPGQATNYGYTF	TGTGCCAGCCAGCCGGGACAGGCGACCAACTATGGCTACACCTTC
-	TRBD2	TRBV11-3	TRBJ2-6	CASGTSIGANVLTF	TGTGCCAGCGGGACTAGCATTGGGGCCAACGTCCTGACTTTC
few	-	TRBV6-5	TRBJ2-1	CASTKGAYNEQFF	TGTGCCAGCACGAAGGGGGCCTACAATGAGCAGTTCTTC
-	-	TRBV4-3	TRBJ2-5	CASSPRGPPETQYF	TGCGCCAGCAGCCCCCGGGGGCCTCCTGAGACCCAGTACTTC
-	-	TRBV15	TRBJ1-1	CATSRDLGQLDTEAFF	TGTGCCACCAGCAGAGATCTCGGACAGCTTGACACTGAAGCTTTCTTT
once	TRBD1	TRBV2	TRBJ1-2	CASRDRVGGYGYTF	TGTGCCAGCAGAGACAGGGTAGGGGGCTATGGCTACACCTTC
-	-	TRBV30	TRBJ1-5	CAWSALGGNQPQHF	TGTGCCTGGAGTGCCCTGGGGGGCAATCAGCCCCAGCATTTT
few	-	TRBV18	TRBJ1-1	CASSPRGLDTEAFF	TGTGCCAGCTCACCGCGGGGGCTCGACACTGAAGCTTTCTTT
few	TRBD2	TRBV5-8	TRBJ2-5	CASSMGTSGETQYF	TGTGCCAGCAGTATGGGGACTAGCGGGGAGACCCAGTACTTC
-	-	TRBV30	TRBJ1-2	CAWTRRGTVHYGYTF	TGTGCCTGGACCCGAAGGGGGACGGTCCACTATGGCTACACCTTC
-	-	TRBV30	TRBJ1-2	CAWSVLPGDGYTF	TGTGCCTGGAGTGTACTTCCAGGGGACGGCTACACCTTC
-	TRBD1	TRBV29-1	TRBJ2-6	CSARDRSPGANVLTF	TGCAGCGCCAGGGACAGGTCTCCTGGGGCCAACGTCCTGACTTTC
-	TRBD1	TRBV29-1	TRBJ2-5	CSVRGQGASETQYF	TGCAGCGTTAGGGGACAGGGGGCTTCGGAGACCCAGTACTTC
-	-	TRBV15	TRBJ1-5	CATSSRPGGNQPQHF	TGTGCCACCAGCAGCCGCCCAGGGGGCAATCAGCCCCAGCATTTT
-	TRBD2	TRBV4-3	TRBJ2-1	CASSRASGTSVFQFF	TGCGCCAGCAGCCGAGCATCCGGGACTAGCGTTTTTCAGTTCTTC
once	TRBD1	TRBV18	TRBJ1-2	CASSPDQTKTGSF	TGTGCCAGCTCACCCGATCAAACGAAGACAGGGTCCTTC
-	-	TRBV29-1	TRBJ1-1	CSVAYSGHPNTEAFF	TGCAGCGTTGCGTACTCGGGACATCCGAACACTGAAGCTTTCTTT
-	-	TRBV30	TRBJ2-7	CAWSVRSPHEQYF	TGTGCCTGGAGTGTACGCTCCCCCCACGAGCAGTACTTC
few	-	TRBV5-1	TRBJ2-3	CASSPTMGASDTQYF	TGCGCCAGCAGCCCGACAATGGGGGCGTCAGATACGCAGTATTTT
-	-	TRBV20-1	TRBJ1-1	CSAFNTEAFF	TGCAGTGCTTTCAACACTGAAGCTTTCTTT
-	TRBD2	TRBV9	TRBJ2-1	CASSVDLSGGVQDEQFF	TGTGCCAGCAGCGTCGACTTAAGCGGGGGCGTACAGGATGAGCAGTTCTTC
-	-	TRBV5-4	TRBJ1-1	CASQTKRNRDLNTEAFF	TGTGCCAGCCAAACTAAAAGAAACAGGGACTTGAACACTGAAGCTTTCTTT
-	-	TRBV5-1	TRBJ2-7	CASSLDLGTGEQYF	TGCGCCAGCAGCTTGGACCTTGGAACCGGGGAGCAGTACTTC
-	TRBD2	TRBV2	TRBJ2-4	CASSEGWTSGGDIQYF	TGTGCCAGCAGTGAAGGGTGGACTAGCGGGGGGGACATTCAGTACTTC
few	-	TRBV29-1	TRBJ2-1	CSHSVDFSHNEQFF	TGCAGCCATTCCGTCGATTTCAGCCACAATGAGCAGTTCTTC
-	TRBD2	TRBV15	TRBJ2-1	CATSGTLAGDNEQFF	TGTGCCACCAGCGGAACACTAGCGGGGGATAATGAGCAGTTCTTC
-	-	TRBV2	TRBJ2-3	CASSLDTHTDTQYF	TGTGCCAGCAGCCTCGACACCCACACAGATACGCAGTATTTT
-	TRBD1	TRBV27	TRBJ2-1	CASSLRGTGANEQFF	TGTGCCAGCAGTTTACGGGGGACAGGGGCGAATGAGCAGTTCTTC
-	-	TRBV6-5	TRBJ1-2	CASSSRGGYTF	TGTGCCAGCAGCTCCCGGGGTGGCTACACCTTC
-	TRBD2	TRBV4-3	TRBJ2-2	CASSQQLLAGGPNTGELFF	TGCGCCAGCAGCCAACAGCTCCTAGCGGGGGGACCGAACACCGGGGAGCTGTTTTTT